Sequencing of this TCR beta chain was carried out in a study of cytomegalovirus exposure and HLA in healthy donors. CDR3 length equals 13 residues. Germline loops: CDR1 LNHNV, CDR2 YYDKDF (reference sequence). The V end lost 1 base, the J end lost 9 bases, and 12 bases lay between the germline ends. The table came from immunoSEQ multiplex PCR; TCRdb's copy has only in-frame clones and leaves some out. The repertoire holds some 130,000 clones, with approximately 85% as singletons. An approximately 130-subject validation cohort, separate from the 666-subject first cohort, supplied the donors. This clone was detected only once.

This TCR came from a woman in her 30s in good health and CMV-seronegative. V is TRBV15 and J is TRBJ1-2, with a tentative D call TRBD1 (5 bases). The specimen was PBMCs. CDR3 sequence: CATSRVVTDSYTF. The CDR3 DNA sequence: TGTGCCACCAGCAGAGTCGTGACAGATAGCTACACCTTC.